This TCR beta chain was obtained from a study of OX40 agonist ivuxolimab in advanced cancers. Study information: The patients' treatment was ivuxolimab, an agonistic anti-OX40 (CD134) antibody. The diagnoses of dose-escalation patients were hepatocellular carcinoma, melanoma, renal cell or head and neck cancer. General study points: There was clonal expansion of CD4+ and CD8+ blood T cells by week 6 at 0.1 to 3.0 mg/kg.

Autoimmune disease history or systemic immunosuppression disqualified patients. Clones were sequenced by immunoSEQ multiplex PCR, and TCRdb holds only the in-frame ones, with some missing. Of 55,000 to 65,000 clones listed, around 93% are singletons. V dropped 3 bases and J dropped 3 bases, with 15 bases sitting between them. The CDR3 extends over 15 amino acids. Germline CDR1 and CDR2: SGHNT and YYREEE (reference sequence). Comment on this clone: Its antigen is currently unknown.

This chain joins TRBV5-4 and TRBJ1-2, with D tentatively TRBD1 (5 bases). The receptor was isolated from an adult with an advanced solid tumor such as melanoma, head and neck, liver or kidney cancer. This specimen was CD4+ or CD8+ T cells sorted from blood, taken in a trial of the OX40 agonist ivuxolimab. The CDR3 loop is CASSSAGGRDYGYTF. CDR3 nucleotide sequence: TGTGCCAGCAGCTCTGCTGGGGGTCGAGACTATGGCTACACCTTC. The full variable domain, completed using reference TRBV5-4 and TRBJ1-2, is ETGVTQSPTHLIKTRGQQVTLRCSSQSGHNTVSWYQQALGQGPQFIFQYYREEENGRGNFPPRFSGLQFPNYSSELNVNALELDDSALYLCASSSAGGRDYGYTFGSGTRLTVV.